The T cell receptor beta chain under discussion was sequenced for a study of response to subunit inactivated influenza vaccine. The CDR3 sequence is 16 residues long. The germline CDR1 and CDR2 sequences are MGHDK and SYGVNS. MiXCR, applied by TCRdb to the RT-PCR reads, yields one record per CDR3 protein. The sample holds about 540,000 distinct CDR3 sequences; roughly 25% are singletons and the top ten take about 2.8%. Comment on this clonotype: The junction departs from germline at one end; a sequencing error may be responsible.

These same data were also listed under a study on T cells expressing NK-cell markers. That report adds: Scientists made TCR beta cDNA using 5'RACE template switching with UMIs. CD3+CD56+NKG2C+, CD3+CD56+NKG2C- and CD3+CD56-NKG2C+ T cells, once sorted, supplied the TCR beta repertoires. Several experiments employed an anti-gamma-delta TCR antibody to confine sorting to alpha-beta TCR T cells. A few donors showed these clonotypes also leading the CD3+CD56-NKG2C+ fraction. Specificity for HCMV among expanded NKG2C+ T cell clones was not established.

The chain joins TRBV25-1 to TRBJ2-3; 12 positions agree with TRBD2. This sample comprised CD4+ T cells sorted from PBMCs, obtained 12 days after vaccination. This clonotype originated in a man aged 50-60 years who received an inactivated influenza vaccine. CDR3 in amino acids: CASSDLLAGGTETQYF. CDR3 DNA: TGTGCCAGCAGTGACTTACTAGCGGGAGGTACAGAGACGCAGTATTTT.